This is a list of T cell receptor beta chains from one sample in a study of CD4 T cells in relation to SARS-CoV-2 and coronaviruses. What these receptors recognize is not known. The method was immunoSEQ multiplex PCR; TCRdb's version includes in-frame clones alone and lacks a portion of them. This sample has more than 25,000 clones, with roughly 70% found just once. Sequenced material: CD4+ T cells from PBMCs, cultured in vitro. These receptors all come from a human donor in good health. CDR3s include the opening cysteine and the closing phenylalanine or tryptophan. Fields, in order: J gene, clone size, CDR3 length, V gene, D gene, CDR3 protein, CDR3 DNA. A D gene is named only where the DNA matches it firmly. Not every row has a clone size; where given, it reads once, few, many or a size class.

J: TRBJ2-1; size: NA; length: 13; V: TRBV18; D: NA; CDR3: CASSPGQGNEQFF; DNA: TGTGCCAGCTCACCGGGCCAGGGCAATGAGCAGTTCTTC
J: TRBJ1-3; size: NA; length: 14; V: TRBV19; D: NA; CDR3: CASSRAGRGNTIYF; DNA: TGTGCCAGTAGTCGAGCTGGGCGTGGAAACACCATATATTTT
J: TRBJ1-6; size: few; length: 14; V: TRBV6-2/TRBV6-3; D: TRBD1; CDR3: CASSPGQGNSPLHF; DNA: TGTGCCAGCAGTCCCGGACAGGGTAATTCACCCCTCCACTTT
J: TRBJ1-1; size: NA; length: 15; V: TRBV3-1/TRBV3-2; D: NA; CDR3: CASSQEIGENTEAFF; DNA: TGTGCCAGCAGCCAAGAGATAGGGGAAAACACTGAAGCTTTCTTT
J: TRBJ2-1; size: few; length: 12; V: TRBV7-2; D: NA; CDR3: CASSSPTDEQFF; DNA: TGTGCCAGCAGCTCTCCGACCGATGAGCAGTTCTTC
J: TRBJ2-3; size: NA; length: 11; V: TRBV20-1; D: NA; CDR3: CSASLDGTQYF; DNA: TGCAGTGCTAGCTTAGACGGTACGCAGTATTTT
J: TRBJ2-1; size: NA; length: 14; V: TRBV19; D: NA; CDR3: CASSIGDLYNEQFF; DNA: TGTGCCAGTAGTATAGGGGACCTTTACAATGAGCAGTTCTTC
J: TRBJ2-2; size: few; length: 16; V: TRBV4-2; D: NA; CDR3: CASSQEPNPNTGELFF; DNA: TGTGCCAGCAGCCAAGAGCCTAATCCGAACACCGGGGAGCTGTTTTTT
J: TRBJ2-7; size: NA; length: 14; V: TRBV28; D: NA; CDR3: CASTTSGSSYEQYF; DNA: TGTGCCAGCACCACGAGCGGGTCCTCCTACGAGCAGTACTTC
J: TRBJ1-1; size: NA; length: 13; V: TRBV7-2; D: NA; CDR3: CASSLAPNTEAFF; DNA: TGTGCCAGCAGCTTGGCGCCGAACACTGAAGCTTTCTTT
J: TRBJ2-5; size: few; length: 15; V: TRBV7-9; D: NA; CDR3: CASSRTYGGRETQYF; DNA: TGTGCCAGCAGCCGGACCTACGGGGGTCGGGAGACCCAGTACTTC
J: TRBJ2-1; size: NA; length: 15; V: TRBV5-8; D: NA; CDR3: CASSSGGIPYNEQFF; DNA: TGTGCCAGCAGCAGTGGGGGGATCCCCTACAATGAGCAGTTCTTC
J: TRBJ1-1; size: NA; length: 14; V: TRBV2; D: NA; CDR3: CSNRARFMNTEAFF; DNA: TGTTCCAACCGGGCCCGGTTCATGAACACTGAAGCTTTCTTT
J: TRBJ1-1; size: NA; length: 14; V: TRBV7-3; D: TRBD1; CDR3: CASSYTGENTEAFF; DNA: TGTGCCAGCAGCTATACAGGGGAGAACACTGAAGCTTTCTTT
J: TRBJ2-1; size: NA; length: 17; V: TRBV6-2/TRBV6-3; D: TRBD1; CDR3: CASSPGTGAPTYNEQFF; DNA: TGTGCCAGCAGTCCCGGGACAGGGGCACCAACCTACAATGAGCAGTTCTTC
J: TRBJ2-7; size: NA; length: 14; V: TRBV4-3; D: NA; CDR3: CASSQDLGQNEQYF; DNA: TGCGCCAGCAGCCAAGATCTTGGGCAGAACGAGCAGTACTTC
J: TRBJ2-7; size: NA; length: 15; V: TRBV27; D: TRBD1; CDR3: CASRRGTGPSYEQYF; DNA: TGTGCCAGCAGACGAGGGACAGGGCCCTCCTACGAGCAGTACTTC
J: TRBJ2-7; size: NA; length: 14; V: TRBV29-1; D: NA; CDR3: CSVKGTGSSYEQYF; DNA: TGCAGCGTTAAAGGGACCGGTAGCTCCTACGAGCAGTACTTC
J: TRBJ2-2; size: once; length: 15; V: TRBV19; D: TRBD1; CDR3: CASRLQGSHTGELFF; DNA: TGTGCCAGTAGATTACAGGGGTCGCACACCGGGGAGCTGTTTTTT
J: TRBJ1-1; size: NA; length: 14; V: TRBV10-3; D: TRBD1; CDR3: CAISDSTGGRGAFF; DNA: TGTGCCATCAGTGACTCGACAGGGGGCAGAGGAGCTTTCTTT
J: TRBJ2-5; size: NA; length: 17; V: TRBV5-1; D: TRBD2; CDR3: CASSPGLAGGLAETQYF; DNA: TGCGCCAGCAGCCCGGGACTAGCGGGGGGCCTTGCAGAGACCCAGTACTTC
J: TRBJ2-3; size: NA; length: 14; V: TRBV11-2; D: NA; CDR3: CASSSPTLTDTQYF; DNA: TGTGCCAGCAGCTCACCGACACTCACAGATACGCAGTATTTT